What follows is one TCR beta chain and its context. What it binds is not known. Assay used: immunoSEQ multiplex PCR; TCRdb lists only in-frame clones, some missing. This repertoire shows 60,000 to 80,000 clones, about 90% found once; its top ten account for over 2.5%. The sample belongs to a study of identifying expanded T cells in peripheral blood. During the collection period, no donor immune events like infections were recorded. The CDR3 totals 17 residues. J gave up 3 bases and V 3 bases, and 14 bases lay outside the gene matches. In germline, CDR1 is KGHSH, CDR2 LQKENI. The study's findings and limits: Across healthy donors, higher total template counts meant significantly greater approximately two-week count variance.

This sequence joins TRBV18 and TRBJ2-7; 7 nucleotides match TRBD1. The sequenced material came from blood. The sequence came from a person aged 18 to 75 in good health. Here the CDR3 reads CASSPSPTGVGHYEQYF. The CDR3 DNA reads as TGTGCCAGCTCACCTTCTCCCACAGGGGTCGGGCACTACGAGCAGTACTTC.